Following are 20 T cell receptor beta chains from one sample sequenced in a study of T cell responses to AZD1222 COVID-19 vaccine. Assay: immunoSEQ multiplex PCR; the TCRdb copy retains only in-frame clones and omits some. Of 120,000 to 150,000 clones detected, 89% appear once; the ten largest clones hold around 1.7%. This specimen consisted of peripheral blood, obtained 28 days after the second AZD1222 dose. The receptors derive from an adult who received the AZD1222 COVID-19 vaccine.

The chain recombines TRBV19 with TRBJ1-1, with D possibly being TRBD1 (6 bases). Trimming left V 11 bases short and J 9 bases short, with 16 bases between. The CDR3 spans 11 residues. Germline CDR1 LNHDA, CDR2 SQIVND (reference sequence). The CDR3 bases are TGTGCCGCGATTCGGGGGGGCCAAGCTTTCTTT. This translates into CAAIRGGQAFF.

This clone was observed a single time. The V and J genes are TRBV19 and TRBJ1-3; D remains ambiguous. Germline V lookup: CDR1 LNHDA, CDR2 SQIVND (reference sequence). This CDR3 has 16 amino acids. V lost 1 base, J lost 0 bases, and 10 bases lay in between. The CDR3 DNA follows: TGTGCCAGTAGTATAGCCGTCGGCATCTCTGGAAACACCATATATTTT. Amino acids: CASSIAVGISGNTIYF.

A remark on this clone: A junction boundary mismatches the germline segment, possibly from a read error. This rearrangement joins TRBV11-1 to TRBJ2-2; TRBD1 aligns across 8 bases. From germline, CDR1 is SGHAT and CDR2 FQDESV (reference sequence). CDR3 size: 14 residues. This CDR3 reads CASTLDRGAGELFF. The CDR3 DNA reads TGTGCCAGCACCTTAGACAGGGGTGCCGGGGAGCTGTTTTTT.

J is TRBJ1-5 and V is TRBV19; a possible D gene is TRBD1 (5 bases). Germline CDR1 and CDR2: LNHDA and SQIVND (reference sequence). V was cut by 3 bases and J by 6 bases, with 9 bases left in between. CDR3 length: 13 amino acids. CDR3 in amino acids: CASSIREVQPQHF. CDR3 DNA: TGTGCCAGTAGTATCAGGGAAGTTCAGCCCCAGCATTTT. The whole variable domain, filled in from reference TRBV19 and TRBJ1-5, reads DGGITQSPKYLFRKEGQNVTLSCEQNLNHDAMYWYRQDPGQGLRLIYYSQIVNDFQKGDIAEGYSVSREKKESFPLTVTSAQKNPTAFYLCASSIREVQPQHFGDGTRLSIL.

This clone showed up just once. The chain has TRBV7-2 and TRBJ2-1; D possibly corresponds to TRBD1 (6 bases). The CDR3 has 16 amino acids. The germline V gene has CDR1 SGHTA and CDR2 FQGNSA. Trimming left V 4 bases short and J 2 bases short, with 15 bases between. The CDR3 DNA sequence: TGTGCCAGCAGCTCAACCGGGACAAATACCTACAATGAGCAGTTCTTC. Translated, it gives CASSSTGTNTYNEQFF.

The chain couples TRBV19 to TRBJ2-5, with 8 positions matching TRBD1. The CDR3 contains 13 residues. V gave up 6 bases and J gave up 2 bases; unmatched junction bases: 2. The germline CDR1 and CDR2 sequences are LNHDA and SQIVND (reference sequence). CDR3 loop: CASSGQGQETQYF. CDR3 sequence (DNA): TGTGCCAGTAGCGGACAGGGTCAAGAGACCCAGTACTTC.

The gene calls are TRBV7-2 and TRBJ2-1; 15 positions agree with TRBD2. V dropped 5 bases and J dropped 0; count of bases not matched to a gene: 2. The germline CDR1 and CDR2 sequences are SGHTA and FQGNSA. The CDR3 is 17 residues long. The CDR3 protein is CASSRTSGGGSYNEQFF. In nucleotides, the CDR3 is TGTGCCAGCAGCAGGACTAGCGGGGGGGGCTCCTACAATGAGCAGTTCTTC.

The chain has TRBV29-1 and TRBJ1-2; D ambiguous. The V gene's germline CDR1 is SQVTM and CDR2 ANQGSEA. This CDR3 is 11 amino acids long. V was clipped by 4 bases and J by 4 bases, with 7 bases between them. The DNA for the CDR3 is TGCAGCGTTGTGGACCTCTATGGCTACACCTTC. It codes for CSVVDLYGYTF.

The chain uses TRBV7-3 and TRBJ1-1; TRBD1 might be the D (5 bases). This CDR3 has 14 residues. Trimming left V 4 bases short and J 4 bases short, with 13 bases between. Per germline, CDR1 SGHTA and CDR2 FQGTGA. CDR3 in amino acids: CASSWGDRATEAFF. CDR3 DNA sequence: TGTGCCAGCAGCTGGGGGGATCGGGCCACTGAAGCTTTCTTT. Based on the CDR3 plus reference TRBV7-3 and TRBJ1-1, the full variable domain is GAGVSQTPSNKVTEKGKYVELRCDPISGHTALYWYRQSLGQGPEFLIYFQGTGAADDSGLPNDRFFAVRPEGSVSTLKIQRTERGDSAVYLCASSWGDRATEAFFGQGTRLTVV.

This clone was seen a single time. This chain joins TRBV3-1 (or the pseudogene TRBV3-2) and TRBJ2-2, with D perhaps matching TRBD1 (5 bases). Germline loops: CDR1 LGHDT, CDR2 YNNKEL (reference sequence). The CDR3 covers 15 residues. V lost 4 bases and J lost 5, with 14 bases in between. This chain's CDR3 is CASSPQAGLTGELFF. As DNA, the CDR3 is TGTGCCAGCAGCCCGCAGGCAGGGCTAACCGGGGAGCTGTTTTTT.

V is TRBV19 and J is TRBJ1-1; no firm D call. Germline V gene lookup returns CDR1 LNHDA and CDR2 SQIVND (reference sequence). Between the trimmed V and J ends, which lost 4 bases and 1 base, there was a span of 10 bases. CDR3 length: 14 residues. CDR3 region: CASSTGRANTEAFF. CDR3 sequence (DNA): TGTGCCAGTAGTACCGGACGGGCGAACACTGAAGCTTTCTTT.

The chain links TRBV7-9 to TRBJ2-1; 8 bases are shared with TRBD2. Germline V gives CDR1 SEHNR, CDR2 FQNEAQ (reference sequence). V dropped 5 bases and J dropped 7; count of bases not matched to a gene: 4. The CDR3 loop spans 13 amino acids. CDR3 amino acids: CASSPGLVNEQFF. CDR3 sequence (DNA): TGTGCCAGCAGCCCGGGACTAGTGAATGAGCAGTTCTTC.

Only one count was recorded for this clone. This chain links TRBV29-1 with TRBJ1-1; tentatively, D is TRBD1 (6 bases). The CDR3 totals 13 residues. V dropped 4 bases and J dropped 2 bases, with 11 bases sitting between them. The germline V gene encodes CDR1 SQVTM and CDR2 ANQGSEA. CDR3 loop: CSVVARGNTEAFF. The CDR3 bases are TGCAGCGTTGTTGCCAGGGGTAACACTGAAGCTTTCTTT. The variable domain in full, with the rest retrieved from reference TRBV29-1 and TRBJ1-1, is SAVISQKPSRDICQRGTSLTIQCQVDSQVTMMFWYRQQPGQSLTLIATANQGSEATYESGFVIDKFPISRPNLTFSTLTVSNMSPEDSSIYLCSVVARGNTEAFFGQGTRLTVV.

This sequence joins TRBV20-1 and TRBJ2-3, with a possible D match to TRBD2 (5 bases). The CDR3 is 11 amino acids. The germline CDR1 and CDR2 sequences are DFQATT and SNEGSKA (reference sequence). The V end was cut by 6 bases, the J end by 6 bases, with 10 bases between. This chain's CDR3 is CSAGLSDTQYF. As DNA, the CDR3 is TGCAGTGCCGGACTCAGCGATACGCAGTATTTT.

The chain uses TRBV5-1 and TRBJ2-2; D gene ambiguous. The CDR3 runs to 14 residues. Germline V gene data show CDR1 as SGHRS and CDR2 as YFSETQ. V gave up 6 bases and J gave up 0 bases, with 9 bases separating them. The CDR3 coding sequence is TGCGCCAGCAAGACGGTACCGAACACCGGGGAGCTGTTTTTT. Its protein product is CASKTVPNTGELFF.

This sequence joins TRBV3-1 (or the pseudogene TRBV3-2) and TRBJ2-1; unclear D gene. V dropped 1 base and J dropped 6 bases, with 13 bases sitting between them. This CDR3 region has 15 residues. Germline V gene lookup returns CDR1 LGHDT and CDR2 YNNKEL (reference sequence). The CDR3 sequence: CASSQGFFEANEQFF. In nucleotides, the CDR3 is TGTGCCAGCAGCCAAGGATTCTTTGAGGCCAATGAGCAGTTCTTC.

The chain carries TRBV12-2 and TRBJ1-1. TRBV12-2 is a pseudogene. The CDR3 consists of 13 residues. CDR3 loop: CASLLTRYTEAFF. CDR3 nucleotide sequence: TGTGCAAGTCTCTTGACCCGGTACACTGAAGCTTTCTTT.

V usage is TRBV19 and J usage is TRBJ2-2; D not certain. This CDR3 comprises 14 residues. V lost 0 bases, J lost 6 bases, and 8 bases lay in between. The germline V gene encodes CDR1 LNHDA and CDR2 SQIVND (reference sequence). The CDR3 here is CASSIDQTPGELFF. The DNA for the CDR3 is TGTGCCAGTAGTATAGATCAAACCCCCGGGGAGCTGTTTTTT.

This clone has only a few counts. The sample carries other DNA sequences with the same CDR3. The chain carries TRBV18 and TRBJ2-2; 7 bases agree with TRBD2. The germline V gene has CDR1 KGHSH and CDR2 LQKENI. V gave up 0 bases and J gave up 1 base; unmatched junction bases: 2. This CDR3 region has 16 residues. This CDR3 reads CASSPPTGGNTGELFF. The CDR3 bases are TGTGCCAGCTCACCACCCACGGGAGGGAACACCGGGGAGCTGTTTTTT.

As DNA, the CDR3 is TGTGCCAGCGCCTGGGGTGGCTACACCTTC. Translating it yields CASAWGGYTF. The chain has TRBV27 and TRBJ1-2; D uncertain. Trimming shortened V by 8 bases and J by 7 bases, and 8 bases separated the two germline ends. Germline loops: CDR1 MNHEY, CDR2 SMNVEV (reference sequence). CDR3 size: 10 residues.